The 9 T cell receptor beta chains below all came from one sample that was sequenced in a study of blood T cell repertoires in COVID-19. Data came from immunoSEQ multiplex PCR; TCRdb stores just in-frame clones and leaves some out. The table has approximately 350,000 clones, roughly four fifths seen once. Specimen: PBMCs or T cells enriched from blood (not recorded which). Receptor source: a woman between 50 and 59 years old who had recovered from COVID-19.

The genes are TRBV7-2 and TRBJ1-2, with D perhaps matching TRBD1 (6 bases). The length of the CDR3 is 15 residues. Trimming shortened V by 5 bases and J by 3 bases, and 16 bases separated the two germline ends. Germline CDR1 is SGHTA and CDR2 is FQGNSA. The CDR3 protein is CASSPDSTGDYGYTF. The CDR3 nucleotides are TGTGCCAGCAGCCCCGATTCGACAGGAGACTATGGCTACACCTTC.

The chain is built from TRBV5-6 and TRBJ2-1; 8 nucleotides align to TRBD2. This CDR3 is built from 14 residues. J was trimmed by 5 bases and V by 5 bases; bases with no gene match: 6. The V gene's germline CDR1 is SGHDT and CDR2 YYEEEE. The CDR3 DNA reads as TGTGCCAGCAGAGCTAGAGCGGGAGACAATGAGCAGTTCTTC. Its protein product is CASRARAGDNEQFF. Combining the CDR3 with reference TRBV5-6 and TRBJ2-1 gives the whole variable domain DAGVTQSPTHLIKTRGQQVTLRCSPKSGHDTVSWYQQALGQGPQFIFQYYEEEERQRGNFPDRFSGHQFPNYSSELNVNALLLGDSALYLCASRARAGDNEQFFGPGTRLTVL.

V is TRBV7-2 and J is TRBJ2-3; 9 bases fit TRBD1. There are 15 residues in the CDR3. Germline V gives CDR1 SGHTA, CDR2 FQGNSA. The V and J ends lost 5 bases and 5 bases, in that order; junction bases with no gene match: 8. The CDR3 sequence is CASSDTGGSGDTQYF. The CDR3 nucleotides read TGTGCCAGCAGCGATACAGGGGGCTCCGGAGATACGCAGTATTTT.

In this sample, this clone turned up once. This sequence joins TRBV5-4 and TRBJ1-6; D is uncertain. Germline V gene sequence: CDR1 SGHNT, CDR2 YYREEE (reference sequence). V lost 5 bases, J lost 7 bases, and 10 bases lay in between. The CDR3 runs to 13 residues. In nucleotides, the CDR3 is TGTGCCAGCAGTACACAGTCAAATTCACCCCTCCACTTT. Translated: CASSTQSNSPLHF.

The chain combines TRBV12-3 or TRBV12-4 with TRBJ1-2, with a weak D call TRBD1 (6 bases). V lost 6 bases, J lost 8 bases, and 16 bases lay in between. This CDR3 contains 13 residues. CDR3 sequence reads: CASRPHKGDGYTF. The CDR3 DNA reads TGTGCCAGCAGACCCCACAAGGGGGACGGCTACACCTTC.

The chain links TRBV2 to TRBJ2-1; TRBD1 matches at 7 bases. Germline V gene lookup returns CDR1 SNHLY and CDR2 FYNNEI. The length of the CDR3 is 15 residues. J gave up 0 bases and V 8 bases, and 7 bases lay outside the gene matches. As DNA, the CDR3 is TGTGCCAGCCATTTAAGGGACAGCTCCTACAATGAGCAGTTCTTC. Translated, it gives CASHLRDSSYNEQFF.

J is TRBJ2-2 and V is TRBV5-4, with 13 bases aligning to TRBD2. This CDR3 region has 16 residues. Unmatched junction bases numbered 7, after V lost 7 bases and J lost 4 bases. Per germline, CDR1 SGHNT and CDR2 YYREEE (reference sequence). The CDR3 DNA reads as TGTGCCAGCCAACTAGCGGGGGGGCCCAGCACCGGGGAGCTGTTTTTT. Residues: CASQLAGGPSTGELFF.

This clone was recorded once. This chain connects TRBV27 to TRBJ2-7; D is undetermined. This CDR3 spans 13 amino acids. In germline, CDR1 is MNHEY, CDR2 SMNVEV (reference sequence). V was cut by 3 bases and J by 1 base, with 7 bases left in between. The CDR3 DNA is TGTGCCAGCAGTTTCCGTCCGTCCTACGAGCAGTACTTC. As protein: CASSFRPSYEQYF.

V is TRBV5-6 and J is TRBJ2-6; D might be TRBD1 (5 bases). Germline CDR1 is SGHDT and CDR2 is YYEEEE. V was shortened by 2 bases and J by 1 base, with 16 bases between the two germline ends. This CDR3 spans 18 amino acids. The CDR3 coding sequence is TGTGCCAGCAGCTTTCTGGTAACAGGATTTTCTGGGGCCAACGTCCTGACTTTC. Amino acids: CASSFLVTGFSGANVLTF.